These 22 T cell receptor beta chains originate from one sample sequenced in a study of cytotoxic CD8 clonotypes in ibrutinib-treated CLL. Repertoires were generated with immunoSEQ multiplex PCR, while TCRdb's copy carries only in-frame clones and drops some. The sample yields 250,000 to 350,000 clones, 76% seen once. The sequenced sample was PBMCs, obtained at disease progression, from a patient treated with ibrutinib. Source of these receptors: a human donor with chronic lymphocytic leukemia.

The rearrangement joins TRBV4-1 to TRBJ1-4; D gene unclear. This CDR3 has 17 amino acids. Germline loops: CDR1 MGHRA, CDR2 YSYEKL. Trimming cost V 0 bases and J 6 bases, with 17 bases left between them. DNA for the CDR3: TGCGCCAGCAGCCAAGATTCGGTTGCGTCCGTGTATGAAAAACTGTTTTTT. Protein: CASSQDSVASVYEKLFF.

The rearrangement joins TRBV12-5 to TRBJ2-2; the D gene could be TRBD1 or TRBD2 (5 bases each). The CDR3 spans 17 residues. CDR1 is LGHNT and CDR2 is FRNRAP in the germline V gene. The V end lost 0 bases, the J end lost 1 base, and 12 bases lay between the germline ends. The DNA of the CDR3 is TGTGCTAGTGGTTTGGTAGTTGGGACGGTGAACACCGGGGAGCTGTTTTTT. Translation gives CASGLVVGTVNTGELFF. The full variable domain, completed using reference TRBV12-5 and TRBJ2-2, is DARVTQTPRHKVTEMGQEVTMRCQPILGHNTVFWYRQTMMQGLELLAYFRNRAPLDDSGMPKDRFSAEMPDATLATLKIQPSEPRDSAVYFCASGLVVGTVNTGELFFGEGSRLTVL.

This chain joins TRBV6-6 and TRBJ2-7; D is undetermined. The CDR3 is 14 amino acids. Looked up from germline, CDR1 is MNHNY and CDR2 is SVGAGI (reference sequence). V was cut by 0 bases and J by 2 bases, with 8 bases left in between. The CDR3 here is CASSYSPSPYEQYF. The CDR3, as DNA: TGTGCCAGCAGTTACTCTCCTAGTCCCTACGAGCAGTACTTC.

The count of this clone is one. The chain recombines TRBV5-4 with TRBJ2-7; D possibly corresponds to TRBD2 (6 bases). The CDR3 runs 13 residues. Between the trimmed V and J ends, which lost 4 bases and 4 bases, there was a span of 12 bases. CDR1 SGHNT and CDR2 YYREEE come from the germline V gene (reference sequence). CDR3 sequence (DNA): TGTGCCAGCAGCCGGGACTGGTTATACGAGCAGTACTTC. Protein product: CASSRDWLYEQYF.

The chain joins TRBV27 to TRBJ1-2, with TRBD1 identical over 9 bases. J gave up 4 bases and V 4 bases, and 10 bases lay outside the gene matches. The germline V gene encodes CDR1 MNHEY and CDR2 SMNVEV (reference sequence). This CDR3 has 16 residues. In nucleotides, the CDR3 is TGTGCCAGCAGTTCCATTCCGTTGACAGGGGGCTATGGCTACACCTTC. The encoded protein is CASSSIPLTGGYGYTF.

The chain couples TRBV5-4 to TRBJ2-5, with 7 positions matching TRBD1. Germline lookup yields CDR1 SGHNT and CDR2 YYREEE (reference sequence). The CDR3 has 14 residues. V lost 0 bases to trimming and J lost 3 bases; unmatched junction nucleotides: 2. The CDR3 loop reads CASSLAGTEETQYF. The CDR3 DNA reads as TGTGCCAGCAGCTTGGCCGGGACAGAAGAGACCCAGTACTTC. Looking up the rest from reference TRBV5-4 and TRBJ2-5 gives the full variable domain: ETGVTQSPTHLIKTRGQQVTLRCSSQSGHNTVSWYQQALGQGPQFIFQYYREEENGRGNFPPRFSGLQFPNYSSELNVNALELDDSALYLCASSLAGTEETQYFGPGTRLLVL.

V usage is TRBV29-1 and J usage is TRBJ2-3; D uncertain. The CDR3 sequence is 10 residues long. Germline CDR1 SQVTM, CDR2 ANQGSEA. The V end was cut by 6 bases, the J end by 5 bases, with 6 bases between. The CDR3 loop is CSVDRDTQYF. CDR3 bases: TGCAGCGTGGATAGAGATACGCAGTATTTT.

The V call is TRBV6-6, the J call TRBJ2-5, with D possibly matching TRBD1 (5 bases). V lost 6 bases to trimming and J lost 4 bases, with 12 bases between them. This CDR3 comprises 13 residues. The germline CDR1 and CDR2 sequences are MNHNY and SVGAGI (reference sequence). The CDR3: CASSRVERETQYF. DNA of the CDR3: TGTGCCAGCAGCAGGGTCGAAAGAGAGACCCAGTACTTC.

This clone turned up a few times. This chain links TRBV5-1 with TRBJ1-2; D is perhaps TRBD1 (6 bases). Germline CDR1 is SGHRS and CDR2 is YFSETQ. The CDR3 contains 15 residues. V gave up 4 bases and J gave up 3 bases, with 16 bases separating them. This CDR3 is CASSPEGQLHYGYTF. In DNA form, the CDR3 reads TGCGCCAGCAGCCCAGAAGGACAGTTGCACTATGGCTACACCTTC.

The chain carries TRBV10-3 and TRBJ2-1; the D call may be TRBD1 or TRBD2 (6 bases each). CDR1 ENHRY and CDR2 SYGVKD come from the germline V gene. V lost 2 bases and J lost 7, with 24 bases in between. The CDR3 runs to 18 residues. CDR3 DNA: TGTGCCATCAGTGAGAAAGGGGGGACTGGCGCCGGGGTGAATGAGCAGTTCTTC. This encodes CAISEKGGTGAGVNEQFF.

The chain is built from TRBV14 and TRBJ1-4; tentative D call: TRBD1 (5 bases). This CDR3 is 14 amino acids long. The V gene lost 3 bases and the J gene lost 5 bases, with 10 bases spanning the gap. CDR1 and CDR2 from the germline V gene are SGHDN and FVKESK. The CDR3 DNA reads as TGTGCCAGCAGCCATAGCGCAGGGAATGAAAAACTGTTTTTT. Amino acid sequence: CASSHSAGNEKLFF.

The genes are TRBV9 and TRBJ1-6, with no clear D. Germline V gene lookup returns CDR1 SGDLS and CDR2 YYNGEE. The CDR3 length is 13 residues. Trimming took off 5 bases at V and 7 bases at J, with 10 bases between the two ends. Here the CDR3 DNA reads TGTGCCAGCAGTCGGGTCGGGAATTCACCCCTCCACTTT. It is translated as CASSRVGNSPLHF.

The chain uses TRBV5-1 and TRBJ2-1; D gene uncertain. The germline V gene encodes CDR1 SGHRS and CDR2 YFSETQ. The CDR3 runs 14 residues. Between the trimmed V and J ends, which lost 0 bases and 1 base, there was a span of 5 bases. CDR3: CASSLERSYNEQFF. The DNA of the CDR3 is TGCGCCAGCAGCTTGGAGAGGTCCTACAATGAGCAGTTCTTC.

For the CDR3, the DNA is TGTGCCAGCAGTGGACTTACTAGCGGGGGGCCTAATGAGCAGTTCTTC. Amino acid sequence: CASSGLTSGGPNEQFF. The chain has TRBV2 and TRBJ2-1, with 12 bases that match TRBD2. Germline V gene lookup returns CDR1 SNHLY and CDR2 FYNNEI. The V segment lost 4 bases and the J segment 7 bases; nucleotides outside the gene matches: 8. The CDR3 extends over 16 amino acids. The variable domain in full, completed from reference TRBV2 and TRBJ2-1, reads EPEVTQTPSHQVTQMGQEVILRCVPISNHLYFYWYRQILGQKVEFLVSFYNNEISEKSEIFDDQFSVERPDGSNFTLKIRSTKLEDSAMYFCASSGLTSGGPNEQFFGPGTRLTVL.

The chain recombines TRBV29-1 with TRBJ2-5; perhaps TRBD2 as D (7 bases). V was pared by 1 base and J by 3 bases, with 12 bases between. Germline V lookup: CDR1 SQVTM, CDR2 ANQGSEA. The CDR3 sequence is 14 residues long. CDR3 sequence: CSVEGGGGKETQYF. CDR3 DNA: TGCAGCGTTGAAGGAGGGGGGGGTAAAGAGACCCAGTACTTC.

This chain uses TRBV10-3 with TRBJ2-7, with TRBD2 identical over 11 bases. The CDR3 is 17 residues long. Germline CDR1 ENHRY, CDR2 SYGVKD. The V gene end was trimmed by 3 bases and the J gene end by 0 bases; junction bases not matched to a gene: 7. CDR3 protein: CAISDFGLAGNSYEQYF. Written as DNA, the CDR3 is TGTGCCATCAGTGACTTTGGACTAGCGGGTAACTCCTACGAGCAGTACTTC.

This rearrangement joins TRBV15 to TRBJ2-1; D may be TRBD1 (6 bases). V lost 5 bases to trimming and J lost 7 bases, with 18 bases between them. The CDR3 runs 15 residues. CDR1 is LNHNV and CDR2 is YYDKDF in the germline V gene (reference sequence). CDR3 sequence (DNA): TGTGCCACCAGCTGGGGACACACACCTGCGAATGAGCAGTTCTTC. This codes for CATSWGHTPANEQFF.

This clone was observed a handful of times. In nucleotides, the CDR3 is TGCGCCAGCAGCCAAGGAATAGCTTGGGAGCAGTACTTC. Residues: CASSQGIAWEQYF. This chain uses TRBV4-3 with TRBJ2-7; D gene uncertain. CDR1 and CDR2 from the germline V gene are LGHNA and YSLEER. The ends were cut back, 1 base at V and 7 bases at J, with 11 bases in the middle. This CDR3 has 13 amino acids.

This clone has a single count. For the CDR3, the DNA is TGTGCCAGCAGCTTACGTCGGCCAGGGGGTTCATACGAGCAGTACTTC. This codes for CASSLRRPGGSYEQYF. This chain uses TRBV7-3 with TRBJ2-7; 7 positions agree with TRBD1. The CDR3 covers 16 residues. Germline V gene sequence: CDR1 SGHTA, CDR2 FQGTGA. The V gene end was trimmed by 2 bases and the J gene end by 4 bases; junction bases not matched to a gene: 11. The whole variable domain, remainder taken from reference TRBV7-3 and TRBJ2-7, is GAGVSQTPSNKVTEKGKYVELRCDPISGHTALYWYRQSLGQGPEFLIYFQGTGAADDSGLPNDRFFAVRPEGSVSTLKIQRTERGDSAVYLCASSLRRPGGSYEQYFGPGTRLTVT.

Here the CDR3 DNA reads TGCGCCAGCAGCTCGTACAGGGATGGGACTGAAGCTTTCTTT. This encodes CASSSYRDGTEAFF. V and J are TRBV5-1 and TRBJ1-1; possible D gene TRBD1, 6 bases. V was pared by 3 bases and J by 5 bases, with 14 bases between. This CDR3 region has 14 residues. CDR1 is SGHRS and CDR2 is YFSETQ in the germline V gene.

The chain couples TRBV13 to TRBJ2-7, with no clear D. The V end was cut by 2 bases, the J end by 1 base, with 6 bases between. Germline CDR1 is PRHDT and CDR2 is FYEKMQ (reference sequence). The CDR3 extends over 13 amino acids. CDR3: CASSLWGSYEQYF. For the CDR3, the DNA is TGTGCCAGCAGCTTATGGGGATCCTACGAGCAGTACTTC.

The chain employs TRBV2 and TRBJ2-7, with a tentative D call TRBD1 (6 bases). CDR1 SNHLY and CDR2 FYNNEI come from the germline V gene. Between the trimmed V and J ends, which lost 8 bases and 2 bases, there was a span of 16 bases. The CDR3 covers 14 residues. CDR3 protein: CASALEWGPYEQYF. In DNA, the CDR3 is TGTGCCAGCGCCCTCGAGTGGGGGCCCTACGAGCAGTACTTC.